This T cell receptor beta chain was obtained from a study of shared clonotypes between healthy human individuals. The assay was immunoSEQ multiplex PCR, and TCRdb's table has in-frame clones only and misses some. The table has some 1,400,000 clones, roughly 97% seen once. Germline V gene lookup returns CDR1 SGHTA and CDR2 FQGTGA. CDR3 size: 13 residues. Between the trimmed V and J ends, which lost 4 bases and 2 bases, there was a span of 9 bases. Worth noting for this clone: Additional DNA sequences in this sample encode the identical CDR3.

The sample comprised naive CD4+ T cells sorted from blood. The subset was: CD45RA+ positively selected. The rearrangement joins TRBV7-3 to TRBJ2-7, with D perhaps matching TRBD1 or TRBD2 (5 bases each). The TCR sequence derives from a young man in good health. In DNA, the CDR3 is TGTGCCAGCAGCTCGGGACCGCCCTACGAGCAGTACTTC. This codes for CASSSGPPYEQYF.